Presented here are 18 T cell receptor beta chains from one specimen sequenced in a study of shared clonotypes between healthy human individuals. CD45RO negativity and positive selection for CCR7 defined naive CD8 cells, a population that excluded terminally differentiated effector memory CD45RA+ cells. TCRdb keeps only in-frame clones here, not all; method: immunoSEQ multiplex PCR. The sample yields about 2.2 million clones, approximately 92% seen once. Sequenced sample: naive CD8+ T cells from PBMCs. The receptors were sampled from a man between 18 and 29 years old in good health. Some clones in this sample may be carry-over from other donors' samples.

This clone was seen a single time. CDR3 sequence reads: CASSLAGGRYYSGANVLTF. The CDR3 DNA is TGTGCCAGCAGCTTAGCCGGGGGCCGGTACTACTCTGGGGCCAACGTCCTGACTTTC. This sequence joins TRBV7-2 and TRBJ2-6; D is possibly TRBD1 or TRBD2 (6 bases each). CDR1 and CDR2 from the germline V gene are SGHTA and FQGNSA. The V end was cut by 0 bases, the J end by 0 bases, with 15 bases between. The CDR3 extends over 19 amino acids.

The CDR3 nucleotides read TGTGCTAGTGGTTATTCGGCGGGAAGGGATACGCAGTATTTT. This translates into CASGYSAGRDTQYF. The J gene is TRBJ2-3, the V gene TRBV12-5; weak D call: TRBD2 (6 bases). In germline, CDR1 is LGHNT, CDR2 FRNRAP. This CDR3 has 14 residues. V lost 4 bases and J lost 6, with 14 bases in between.

This chain connects TRBV19 to TRBJ2-4, with TRBD1 matching over 7 bases. The V gene end was trimmed by 6 bases and the J gene end by 0 bases; junction bases not matched to a gene: 11. The CDR3 contains 17 residues. Germline V lookup: CDR1 LNHDA, CDR2 SQIVND (reference sequence). The DNA of the CDR3 is TGTGCCAGTAGAAAGACCACAGGGGACGGAGCCAAAAACATTCAGTACTTC. As protein: CASRKTTGDGAKNIQYF.

This chain joins TRBV9 and TRBJ2-7; 8 bases line up with TRBD2. Trimming took 8 bases from V and 6 from J; bases not matched to a gene: 7. CDR3 length: 12 residues. Germline values: CDR1 SGDLS, CDR2 YYNGEE. The CDR3 region has the DNA TGTGCCAGTGGCCCGGGGGGGCGCGAGCAGTACTTC. It is translated as CASGPGGREQYF. The full variable domain, completed using reference TRBV9 and TRBJ2-7, is DSGVTQTPKHLITATGQRVTLRCSPRSGDLSVYWYQQSLDQGLQFLIQYYNGEERAKGNILERFSAQQFPDLHSELNLSSLELGDSALYFCASGPGGREQYFGPGTRLTVT.

The rearrangement links TRBV11-3 to TRBJ2-1; D is ambiguous. The length of the CDR3 is 12 residues. The germline V and J ends were trimmed by 5 bases and 5 bases, with 7 bases remaining between them. From germline, CDR1 is SGHNT and CDR2 YENEEA. The CDR3 nucleotides read TGTGCCAGCAGCGCCCGCGACAATGAGCAGTTCTTC. Protein product: CASSARDNEQFF.

J is TRBJ1-4 and V is TRBV27; unclear D gene. The CDR3 has 16 residues. V was pared by 0 bases and J by 5 bases, with 13 bases between. Looked up from germline, CDR1 is MNHEY and CDR2 is SMNVEV (reference sequence). CDR3 region: CASSLSGRRGNEKLFF. In DNA form, the CDR3 reads TGTGCCAGCAGTTTATCGGGGAGGAGAGGGAATGAAAAACTGTTTTTT. Drawing the rest from reference TRBV27 and TRBJ1-4, the complete variable domain is EAQVTQNPRYLITVTGKKLTVTCSQNMNHEYMSWYRQDPGLGLRQIYYSMNVEVTDKGDVPEGYKVSRKEKRNFPLILESPSPNQTSLYFCASSLSGRRGNEKLFFGSGTQLSVL.

Details on this clone: This sample includes further DNA sequences coding for the same CDR3. The chain uses TRBV7-9 and TRBJ1-1; D gene unclear. Germline CDR1 SEHNR, CDR2 FQNEAQ (reference sequence). The ends were cut back, 5 bases at V and 1 base at J, with 8 bases in the middle. The CDR3 length is 13 residues. This chain's CDR3 is CASSSDGNTEAFF. In DNA form, the CDR3 reads TGTGCCAGCAGCAGCGACGGGAACACTGAAGCTTTCTTT.

V usage is TRBV27 and J usage is TRBJ2-5; 10 nucleotides line up with TRBD1. This CDR3 is built from 16 residues. CDR1 is MNHEY and CDR2 is SMNVEV in the germline V gene (reference sequence). The V gene end was trimmed by 0 bases and the J gene end by 6 bases; junction bases not matched to a gene: 7. As DNA, the CDR3 is TGTGCCAGCAGTTTATCCCCCGGGACAGGGGCTAAGACCCAGTACTTC. Protein: CASSLSPGTGAKTQYF.

The chain carries TRBV5-6 and TRBJ1-1, with D perhaps matching TRBD1 (5 bases). The germline gives CDR1 SGHDT, CDR2 YYEEEE. Trimming removed 4 bases at V and 8 bases at J, with 18 bases between. The CDR3 totals 14 residues. CDR3 bases: TGTGCCAGCAGCCCCGGGACGGCTTTCGGAGAAGCTTTCTTT. Protein sequence: CASSPGTAFGEAFF.

This clone appeared once. The chain combines TRBV30 with TRBJ2-1; no definite D call. Germline lookup yields CDR1 GTSNPN and CDR2 SVGIG (reference sequence). V shed 0 bases and J shed 14 bases, with 20 bases lying between them. This CDR3 comprises 14 residues. CDR3 DNA sequence: TGTGCCTGGAGTGTCGGGCAGGCCATTCAGGAAGAGTTCTTC. Translating gives CAWSVGQAIQEEFF.

This rearrangement joins TRBV4-1 to TRBJ1-1, with D unclear. V gave up 0 bases and J gave up 7 bases, with 18 bases separating them. Germline loops: CDR1 MGHRA, CDR2 YSYEKL. The CDR3 is 16 amino acids. The CDR3 sequence is CASSQDSRQILFEAFF. CDR3 nucleotides: TGCGCCAGCAGCCAAGATTCGCGGCAGATCCTATTTGAAGCTTTCTTT.

This clone was detected once. The CDR3 sequence: CASSLEPSGVYNEQFF. CDR3 bases: TGCGCCAGCAGCTTGGAGCCTAGCGGGGTCTACAATGAGCAGTTCTTC. The chain carries TRBV5-1 and TRBJ2-1; 9 bases match TRBD2. V lost 0 bases, J lost 3 bases, and 4 bases stayed unmatched. The CDR3 spans 16 residues. Germline values: CDR1 SGHRS, CDR2 YFSETQ.

This chain links TRBV12-5 with TRBJ2-1; TRBD2 aligns across 13 bases. Looked up from germline, CDR1 is LGHNT and CDR2 is FRNRAP. J lost 5 bases, V lost 2 bases, and 0 bases had no gene match. This CDR3 is 15 amino acids long. DNA of the CDR3: TGTGCTAGTGGTTTGACTAGCGGGAGGGACAATGAGCAGTTCTTC. This sequence encodes CASGLTSGRDNEQFF.

This chain joins TRBV12-5 and TRBJ2-2; 9 bases are shared with TRBD2. With 2 bases clipped from V and 6 bases from J, the junction kept 7 bases outside the gene matches. Germline V gene sequence: CDR1 LGHNT, CDR2 FRNRAP. This CDR3 region has 16 residues. The CDR3 DNA follows: TGTGCTAGTGGTTTGATTAGCGGGAGCTCTTCCGGGGAGCTGTTTTTT. This translates into CASGLISGSSSGELFF. Full variable domain (rest looked up from reference TRBV12-5 and TRBJ2-2): DARVTQTPRHKVTEMGQEVTMRCQPILGHNTVFWYRQTMMQGLELLAYFRNRAPLDDSGMPKDRFSAEMPDATLATLKIQPSEPRDSAVYFCASGLISGSSSGELFFGEGSRLTVL.

V usage is TRBV6-5 and J usage is TRBJ2-7; a possible D gene is TRBD2 (6 bases). The CDR3 spans 15 residues. The germline CDR1 and CDR2 sequences are MNHEY and SVGAGI. With 8 bases removed from V and 3 bases from J, the gap between germline ends came to 20 bases. The DNA for the CDR3 is TGTGCCAGCCGGGCGCAGGGAGGATCTATCTACGAGCAGTACTTC. It yields the protein CASRAQGGSIYEQYF.

The V gene is TRBV9, the J gene TRBJ2-2, with no clear D. The CDR3 covers 13 residues. The V gene's germline CDR1 is SGDLS and CDR2 YYNGEE. Trimming shortened V by 1 base and J by 7 bases, and 8 bases separated the two germline ends. The CDR3 loop is CASSVPGDGELFF. The CDR3 DNA is TGTGCCAGCAGCGTACCTGGAGACGGGGAGCTGTTTTTT.

The chain links TRBV25-1 to TRBJ2-7, with 9 bases identical to TRBD2. Trimming at V came to 9 bases and at J to 1 base, leaving 10 bases not matched to a gene. The CDR3 is 15 amino acids. The germline CDR1 and CDR2 sequences are MGHDK and SYGVNS. The CDR3 DNA reads as TGTGCCAGGCGGTGGAGACTAGCGGAATCCTACGAGCAGTACTTC. Its translation is CARRWRLAESYEQYF.

The genes are TRBV30 and TRBJ2-6; weak D call: TRBD1 (6 bases). Germline lookup yields CDR1 GTSNPN and CDR2 SVGIG (reference sequence). V was clipped by 7 bases and J by 2 bases, with 9 bases between them. CDR3 length: 13 amino acids. CDR3 DNA: TGTGCCTTCTCAGGGGCTGGGGCCAACGTCCTGACTTTC. This sequence encodes CAFSGAGANVLTF. Using reference TRBV30 and TRBJ2-6 for the parts outside the CDR3, the full variable domain is SQTIHQWPATLVQPVGSPLSLECTVEGTSNPNLYWYRQAAGRGLQLLFYSVGIGQISSEVPQNLSASRPQDRQFILSSKKLLLSDSGFYLCAFSGAGANVLTFGAGSRLTVL.